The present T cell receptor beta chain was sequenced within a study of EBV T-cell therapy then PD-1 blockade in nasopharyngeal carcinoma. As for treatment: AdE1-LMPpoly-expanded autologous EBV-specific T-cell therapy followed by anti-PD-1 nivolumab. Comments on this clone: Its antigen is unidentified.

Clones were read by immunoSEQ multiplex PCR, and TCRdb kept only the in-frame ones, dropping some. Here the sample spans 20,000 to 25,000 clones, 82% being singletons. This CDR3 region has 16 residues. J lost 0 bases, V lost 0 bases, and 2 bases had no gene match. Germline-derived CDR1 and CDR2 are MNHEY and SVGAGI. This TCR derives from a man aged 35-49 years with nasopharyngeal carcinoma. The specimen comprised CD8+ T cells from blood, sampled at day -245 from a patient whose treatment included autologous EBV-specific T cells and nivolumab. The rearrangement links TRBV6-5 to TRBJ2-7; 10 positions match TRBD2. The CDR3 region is CASSYSSGGRSYEQYF. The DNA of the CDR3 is TGTGCCAGCAGTTACTCTAGCGGGGGGCGCTCCTACGAGCAGTACTTC.